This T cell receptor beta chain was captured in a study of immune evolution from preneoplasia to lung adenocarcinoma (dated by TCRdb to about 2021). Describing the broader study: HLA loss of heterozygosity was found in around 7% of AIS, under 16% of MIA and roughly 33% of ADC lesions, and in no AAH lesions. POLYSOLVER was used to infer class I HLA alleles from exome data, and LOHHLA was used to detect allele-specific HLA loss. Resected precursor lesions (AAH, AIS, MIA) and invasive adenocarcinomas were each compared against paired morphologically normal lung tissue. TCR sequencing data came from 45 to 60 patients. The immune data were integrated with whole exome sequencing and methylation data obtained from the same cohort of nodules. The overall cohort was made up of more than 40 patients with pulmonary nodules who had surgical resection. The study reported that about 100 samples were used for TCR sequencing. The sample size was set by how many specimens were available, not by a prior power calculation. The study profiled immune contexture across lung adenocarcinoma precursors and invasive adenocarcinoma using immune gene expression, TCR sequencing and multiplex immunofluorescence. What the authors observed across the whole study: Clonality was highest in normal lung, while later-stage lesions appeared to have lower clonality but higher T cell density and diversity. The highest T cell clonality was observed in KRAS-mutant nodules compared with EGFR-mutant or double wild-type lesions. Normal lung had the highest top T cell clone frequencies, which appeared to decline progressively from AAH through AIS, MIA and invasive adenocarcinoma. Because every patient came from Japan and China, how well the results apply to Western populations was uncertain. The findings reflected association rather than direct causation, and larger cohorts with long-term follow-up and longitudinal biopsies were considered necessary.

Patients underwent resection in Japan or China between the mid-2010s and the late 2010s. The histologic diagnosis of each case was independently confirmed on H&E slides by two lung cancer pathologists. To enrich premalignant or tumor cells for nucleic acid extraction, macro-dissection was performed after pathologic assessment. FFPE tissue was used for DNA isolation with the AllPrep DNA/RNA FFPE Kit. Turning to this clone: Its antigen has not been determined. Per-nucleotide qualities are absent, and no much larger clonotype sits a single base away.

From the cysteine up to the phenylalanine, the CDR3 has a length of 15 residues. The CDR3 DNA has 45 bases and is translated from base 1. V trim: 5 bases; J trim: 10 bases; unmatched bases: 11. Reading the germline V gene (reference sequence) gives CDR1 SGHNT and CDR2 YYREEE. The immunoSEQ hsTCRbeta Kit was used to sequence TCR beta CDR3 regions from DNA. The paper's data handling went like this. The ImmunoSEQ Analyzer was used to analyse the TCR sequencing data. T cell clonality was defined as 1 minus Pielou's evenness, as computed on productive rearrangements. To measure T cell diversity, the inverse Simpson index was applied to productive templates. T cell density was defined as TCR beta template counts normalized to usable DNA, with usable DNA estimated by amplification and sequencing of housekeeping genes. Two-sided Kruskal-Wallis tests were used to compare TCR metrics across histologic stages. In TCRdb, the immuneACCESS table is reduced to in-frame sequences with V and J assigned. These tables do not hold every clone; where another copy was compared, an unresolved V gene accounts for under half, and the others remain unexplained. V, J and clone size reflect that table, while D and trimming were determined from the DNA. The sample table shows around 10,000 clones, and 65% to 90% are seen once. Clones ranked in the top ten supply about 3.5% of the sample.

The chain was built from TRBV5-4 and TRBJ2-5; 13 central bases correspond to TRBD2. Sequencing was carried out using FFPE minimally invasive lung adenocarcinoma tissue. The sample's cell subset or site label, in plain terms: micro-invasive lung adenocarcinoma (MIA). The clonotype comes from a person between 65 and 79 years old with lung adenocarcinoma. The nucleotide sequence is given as TGTGCCAGCAGGATTGGAGGAGGACTAGCGGGGGACCAGTACTTC. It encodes CASRIGGGLAGDQYF.